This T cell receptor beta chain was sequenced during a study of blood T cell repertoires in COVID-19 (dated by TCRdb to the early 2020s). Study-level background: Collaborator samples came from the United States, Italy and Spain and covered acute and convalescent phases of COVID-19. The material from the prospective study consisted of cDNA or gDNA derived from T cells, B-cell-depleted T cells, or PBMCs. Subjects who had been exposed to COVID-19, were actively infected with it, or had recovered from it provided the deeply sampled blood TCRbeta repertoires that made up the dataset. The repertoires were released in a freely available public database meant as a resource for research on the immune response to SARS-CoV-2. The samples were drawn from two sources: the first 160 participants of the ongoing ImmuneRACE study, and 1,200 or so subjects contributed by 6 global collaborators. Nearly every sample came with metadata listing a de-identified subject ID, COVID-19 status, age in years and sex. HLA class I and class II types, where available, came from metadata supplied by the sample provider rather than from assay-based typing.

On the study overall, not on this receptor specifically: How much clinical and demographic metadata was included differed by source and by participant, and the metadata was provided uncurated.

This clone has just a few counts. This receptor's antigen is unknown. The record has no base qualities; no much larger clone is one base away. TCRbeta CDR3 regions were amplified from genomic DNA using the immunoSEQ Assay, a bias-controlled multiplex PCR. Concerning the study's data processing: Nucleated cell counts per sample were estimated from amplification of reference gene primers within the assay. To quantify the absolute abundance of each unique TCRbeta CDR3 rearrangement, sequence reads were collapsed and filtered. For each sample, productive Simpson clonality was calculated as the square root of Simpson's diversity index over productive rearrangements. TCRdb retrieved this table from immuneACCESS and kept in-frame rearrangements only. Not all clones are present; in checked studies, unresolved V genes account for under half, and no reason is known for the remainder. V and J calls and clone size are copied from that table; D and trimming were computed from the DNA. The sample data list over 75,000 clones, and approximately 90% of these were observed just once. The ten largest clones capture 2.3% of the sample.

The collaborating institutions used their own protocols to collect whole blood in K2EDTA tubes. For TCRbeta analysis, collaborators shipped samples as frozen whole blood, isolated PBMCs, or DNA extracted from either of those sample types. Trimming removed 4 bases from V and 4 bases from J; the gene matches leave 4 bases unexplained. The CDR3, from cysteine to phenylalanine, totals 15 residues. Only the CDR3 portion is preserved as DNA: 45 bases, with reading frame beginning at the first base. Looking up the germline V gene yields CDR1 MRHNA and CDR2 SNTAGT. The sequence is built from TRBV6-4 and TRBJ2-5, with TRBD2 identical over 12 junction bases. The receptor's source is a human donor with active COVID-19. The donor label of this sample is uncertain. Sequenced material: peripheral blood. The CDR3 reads CASSATSGGTETQYF. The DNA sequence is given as TGTGCCAGCAGTGCAACTAGCGGGGGGACAGAGACCCAGTACTTC.